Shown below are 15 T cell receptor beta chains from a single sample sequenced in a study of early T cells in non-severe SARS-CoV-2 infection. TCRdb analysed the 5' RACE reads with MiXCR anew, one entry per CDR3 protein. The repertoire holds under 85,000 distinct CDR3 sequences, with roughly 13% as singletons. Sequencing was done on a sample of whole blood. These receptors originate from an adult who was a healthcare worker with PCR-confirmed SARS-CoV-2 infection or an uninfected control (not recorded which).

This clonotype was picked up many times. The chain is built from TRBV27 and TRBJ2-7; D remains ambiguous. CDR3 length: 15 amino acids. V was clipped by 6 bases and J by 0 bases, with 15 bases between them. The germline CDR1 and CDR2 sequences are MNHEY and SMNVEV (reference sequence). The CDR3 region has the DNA TGTGCCAGCAGCCGAGGTGGAACGAGCTCCTACGAGCAGTACTTC. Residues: CASSRGGTSSYEQYF.

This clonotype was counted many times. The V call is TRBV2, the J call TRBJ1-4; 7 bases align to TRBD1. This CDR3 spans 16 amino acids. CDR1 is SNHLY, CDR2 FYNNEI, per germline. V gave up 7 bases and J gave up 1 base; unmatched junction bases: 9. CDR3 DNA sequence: TGTGCCAGCAAACCTCCAGGGGGGGTAACTAATGAAAAACTGTTTTTT. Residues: CASKPPGGVTNEKLFF.

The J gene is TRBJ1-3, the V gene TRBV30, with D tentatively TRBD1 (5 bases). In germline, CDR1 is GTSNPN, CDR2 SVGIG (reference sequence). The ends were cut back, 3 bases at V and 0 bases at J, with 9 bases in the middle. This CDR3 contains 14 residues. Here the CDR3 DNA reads TGTGCCTGGAGCGTGGGGCACTCTGGAAACACCATATATTTT. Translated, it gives CAWSVGHSGNTIYF.

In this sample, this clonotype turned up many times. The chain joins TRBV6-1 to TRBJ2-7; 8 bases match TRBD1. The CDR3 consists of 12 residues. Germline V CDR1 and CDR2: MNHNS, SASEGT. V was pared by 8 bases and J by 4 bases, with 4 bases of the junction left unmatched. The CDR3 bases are TGTGCCAGCGCAGACAGGGGATACGAGCAGTACTTC. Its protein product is CASADRGYEQYF.

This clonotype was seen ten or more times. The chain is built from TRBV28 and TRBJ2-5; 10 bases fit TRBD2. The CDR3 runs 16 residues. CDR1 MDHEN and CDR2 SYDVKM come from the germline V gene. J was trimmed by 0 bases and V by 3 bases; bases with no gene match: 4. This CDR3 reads CASSFTTSGYQETQYF. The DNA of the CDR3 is TGTGCCAGCAGTTTTACGACTAGCGGGTACCAAGAGACCCAGTACTTC.

In DNA form, the CDR3 reads TGCAGTGCTAGAGATAGGGGGTTGGGGGATACGCAGTATTTT. Encoded protein: CSARDRGLGDTQYF. The chain is built from TRBV20-1 and TRBJ2-3; possibly TRBD1 for D (6 bases). The CDR3 has 14 amino acids. Trimming left V 0 bases short and J 6 bases short, with 13 bases between. The germline gives CDR1 DFQATT, CDR2 SNEGSKA (reference sequence).

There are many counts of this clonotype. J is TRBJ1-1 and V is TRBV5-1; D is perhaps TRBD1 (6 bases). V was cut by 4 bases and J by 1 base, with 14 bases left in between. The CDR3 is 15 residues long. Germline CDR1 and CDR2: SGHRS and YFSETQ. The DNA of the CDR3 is TGCGCCAGCAGCACGGACAGCCTCAGGAACACTGAAGCTTTCTTT. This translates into CASSTDSLRNTEAFF.

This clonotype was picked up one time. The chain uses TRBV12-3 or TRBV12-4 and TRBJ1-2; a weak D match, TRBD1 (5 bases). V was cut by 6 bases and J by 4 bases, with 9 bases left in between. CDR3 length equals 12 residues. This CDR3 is CASSLGAYGYTF. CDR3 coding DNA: TGTGCCAGCAGCCTCGGGGCCTATGGCTACACCTTC.

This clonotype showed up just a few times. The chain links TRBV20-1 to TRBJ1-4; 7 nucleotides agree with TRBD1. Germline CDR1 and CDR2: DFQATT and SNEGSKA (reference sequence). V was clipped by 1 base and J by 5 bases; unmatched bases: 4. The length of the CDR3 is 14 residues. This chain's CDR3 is CSARVWDSNEKLFF. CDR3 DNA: TGCAGTGCTAGAGTATGGGACAGCAATGAAAAACTGTTTTTT.

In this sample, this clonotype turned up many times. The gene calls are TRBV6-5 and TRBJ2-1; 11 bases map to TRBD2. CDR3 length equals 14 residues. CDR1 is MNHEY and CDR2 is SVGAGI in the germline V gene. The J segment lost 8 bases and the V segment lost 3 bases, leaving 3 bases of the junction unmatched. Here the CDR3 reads CASSYSGRGDEQFF. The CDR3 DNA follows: TGTGCCAGCAGTTATAGCGGGAGGGGAGATGAGCAGTTCTTC.

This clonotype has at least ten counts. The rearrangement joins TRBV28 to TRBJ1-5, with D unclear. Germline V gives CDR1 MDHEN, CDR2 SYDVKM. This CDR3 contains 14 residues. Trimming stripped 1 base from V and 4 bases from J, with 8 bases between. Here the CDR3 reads CASSLYGVNQPQHF. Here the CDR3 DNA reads TGTGCCAGCAGTTTATACGGGGTTAATCAGCCCCAGCATTTT.

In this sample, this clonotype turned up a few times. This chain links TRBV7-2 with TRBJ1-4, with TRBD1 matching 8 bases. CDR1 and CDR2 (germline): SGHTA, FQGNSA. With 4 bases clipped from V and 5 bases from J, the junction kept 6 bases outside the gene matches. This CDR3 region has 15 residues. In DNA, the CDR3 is TGTGCCAGCAGCTCAGGACAGGGAGTAAATGAAAAACTGTTTTTT. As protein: CASSSGQGVNEKLFF.

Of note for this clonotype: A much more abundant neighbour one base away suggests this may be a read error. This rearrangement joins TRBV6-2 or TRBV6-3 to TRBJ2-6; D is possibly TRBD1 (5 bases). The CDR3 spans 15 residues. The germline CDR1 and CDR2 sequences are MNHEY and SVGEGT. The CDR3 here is CPSRNTGSGANVLTF. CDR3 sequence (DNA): TGTCCCAGCAGAAATACAGGCTCTGGGGCCAACGTCCTGACTTTC.

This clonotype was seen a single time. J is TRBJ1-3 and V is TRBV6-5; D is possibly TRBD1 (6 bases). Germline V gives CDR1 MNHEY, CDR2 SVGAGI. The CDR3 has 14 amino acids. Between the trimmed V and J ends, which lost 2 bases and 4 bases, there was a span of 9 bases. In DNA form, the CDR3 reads TGTGCCAGCAGTTACACAGGGTGGGGAAACACCATATATTTT. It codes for CASSYTGWGNTIYF.

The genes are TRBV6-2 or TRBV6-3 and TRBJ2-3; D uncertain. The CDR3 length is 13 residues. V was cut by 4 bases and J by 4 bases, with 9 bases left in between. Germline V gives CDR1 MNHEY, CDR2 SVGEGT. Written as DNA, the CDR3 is TGTGCCAGCAGTTCCCCCCTGTCAGATACGCAGTATTTT. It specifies CASSSPLSDTQYF.